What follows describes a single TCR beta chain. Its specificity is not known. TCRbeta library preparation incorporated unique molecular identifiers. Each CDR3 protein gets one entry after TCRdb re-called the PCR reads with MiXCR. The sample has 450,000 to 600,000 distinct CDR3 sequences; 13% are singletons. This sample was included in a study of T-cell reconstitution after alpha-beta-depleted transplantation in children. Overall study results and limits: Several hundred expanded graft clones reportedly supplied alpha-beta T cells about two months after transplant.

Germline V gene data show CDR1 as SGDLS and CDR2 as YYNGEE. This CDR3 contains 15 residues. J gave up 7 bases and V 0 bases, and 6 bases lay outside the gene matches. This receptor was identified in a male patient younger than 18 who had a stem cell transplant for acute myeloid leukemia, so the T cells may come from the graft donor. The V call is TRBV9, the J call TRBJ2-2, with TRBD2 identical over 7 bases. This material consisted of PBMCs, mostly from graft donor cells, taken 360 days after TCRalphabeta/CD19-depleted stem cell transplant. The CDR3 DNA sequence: TGTGCCAGCAGCGTAGTGCCACGCGGGAGCGGGGAGCTGTTTTTT. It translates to CASSVVPRGSGELFF.